This TCR beta chain was identified in a study of blood T cell repertoires in COVID-19. Overall study: Specimens from acute and convalescent COVID-19 originated in the United States, Italy and Spain. PBMCs, B-cell-depleted T cells, or T cells were the source of the cDNA or gDNA that made up the material.

Germline V gene sequence: CDR1 SGHAT, CDR2 FQNNGV. V shed 5 bases and J 0 bases; nucleotides not matched to a gene: 5. The CDR3 has 16 residues. TCRdb's table, derived via immunoSEQ multiplex PCR, lists solely in-frame clones and lacks some. Found here are nearly 30,000 clones, roughly nine tenths of them singletons; the top ten hold around 9.9%. The chain combines TRBV11-2 with TRBJ2-2, with 8 bases fitting TRBD1. Sequencing was carried out using peripheral blood. The receptor comes from a human donor in a cohort sampled during active COVID-19. The CDR3, as DNA: TGTGCCAGCAGCACACAGACAGGGGCGAACACCGGGGAGCTGTTTTTT. Translating gives CASSTQTGANTGELFF.